Below, 14 T cell receptor beta chains from the same sample are listed, as sequenced in a study of blood T cell repertoires in COVID-19. Sequencing was performed with immunoSEQ multiplex PCR; in TCRdb, only in-frame clones are kept and a portion is missing. This table holds 150,000 to 200,000 clones, around 87% found once. Input material: peripheral blood. These receptors were obtained from a man in his forties with active or convalescent COVID-19.

This chain joins TRBV4-3 and TRBJ1-1, with TRBD1 matching 8 bases. From germline, CDR1 is LGHNA and CDR2 YSLEER. The CDR3 consists of 18 residues. V lost 0 bases and J lost 1; bases outside the gene matches: 10. CDR3 nucleotides: TGCGCCAGCAGCCAAGATCTTCGGACAGGGAACCCGAACACTGAAGCTTTCTTT. Residues: CASSQDLRTGNPNTEAFF.

The J gene is TRBJ1-4, the V gene TRBV25-1; maybe TRBD1 (6 bases). CDR3 length equals 14 residues. CDR1 and CDR2 from the germline V gene are MGHDK and SYGVNS. V lost 4 bases and J lost 5, with 11 bases in between. CDR3 sequence: CASSAGQLNEKLFF. CDR3 nucleotides: TGTGCCAGCAGTGCCGGACAGTTAAATGAAAAACTGTTTTTT.

The chain joins TRBV9 to TRBJ2-1; D is possibly TRBD1 (6 bases). This CDR3 is built from 14 residues. In germline, CDR1 is SGDLS, CDR2 YYNGEE. V gave up 4 bases and J gave up 4 bases, with 12 bases separating them. The CDR3 region has the DNA TGTGCCAGCAGCACCGGACAGCCTTACAATGAGCAGTTCTTC. Amino acid sequence: CASSTGQPYNEQFF.

This chain uses TRBV11-2 with TRBJ2-5, with a weak D call TRBD1 (6 bases). The germline CDR1 and CDR2 sequences are SGHAT and FQNNGV. V gave up 3 bases and J gave up 2 bases, with 7 bases separating them. The CDR3 contains 13 residues. DNA for the CDR3: TGTGCCAGCAGCTTCGGGACACAAGAGACCCAGTACTTC. Encoded protein: CASSFGTQETQYF.

The chain links TRBV5-6 to TRBJ2-5; the D is unclear. CDR1 and CDR2 from the germline V gene are SGHDT and YYEEEE. The CDR3 length is 13 residues. V lost 1 base to trimming and J lost 4 bases, with 8 bases between them. The chain's CDR3 is CASSLRNGETQYF. CDR3 nucleotides: TGTGCCAGCAGCTTGCGTAACGGAGAGACCCAGTACTTC.

This chain joins TRBV18 and TRBJ1-2; tentative D call: TRBD1 (6 bases). This CDR3 is 14 amino acids long. The germline V gene encodes CDR1 KGHSH and CDR2 LQKENI. The V end was cut by 2 bases, the J end by 4 bases, with 11 bases between. The CDR3 coding sequence is TGTGCCAGCTCACCAGGACAGCCCCGCTATGGCTACACCTTC. As protein: CASSPGQPRYGYTF.

CDR3 sequence (DNA): TGTGCCAGCAGCCAACGAGCGGGGGCGACCTACAATGAGCAGTTCTTC. Protein product: CASSQRAGATYNEQFF. The V call is TRBV3-1 (or the pseudogene TRBV3-2), the J call TRBJ2-1, with 8 bases identical to TRBD2. The CDR3 is 16 amino acids. The V segment lost 2 bases and the J segment 2 bases; nucleotides outside the gene matches: 5. CDR1 and CDR2 (germline): LGHDT, YNNKEL (reference sequence).

This clone was detected once. J is TRBJ1-4 and V is TRBV16, with D unclear. V dropped 4 bases and J dropped 4 bases, with 7 bases sitting between them. This CDR3 region has 13 residues. CDR1 and CDR2 (germline): KGHSY, FQNENV. In nucleotides, the CDR3 is TGTGCCAGCAGCCGAGGGAATAATGAAAAACTGTTTTTT. Translating gives CASSRGNNEKLFF.

This chain links TRBV4-3 with TRBJ2-7; D gene ambiguous. Germline V gene lookup returns CDR1 LGHNA and CDR2 YSLEER. Trimming shortened V by 0 bases and J by 3 bases, and 9 bases separated the two germline ends. The CDR3 length is 14 residues. The CDR3 nucleotides are TGCGCCAGCAGCCAAGATGTCAACGGCTACGAGCAGTACTTC. Encoded protein: CASSQDVNGYEQYF.

This rearrangement joins TRBV6-5 to TRBJ1-6; D unresolved. Germline V gives CDR1 MNHEY, CDR2 SVGAGI. Trimming cost V 8 bases and J 4 bases, with 12 bases left between them. The CDR3 is 14 residues long. The CDR3 DNA reads TGTGCCAGCTCAACGGAGGGTTATAATTCACCCCTCCACTTT. This translates into CASSTEGYNSPLHF.

The chain is built from TRBV10-1 and TRBJ2-5; D is possibly TRBD2 (6 bases). V shed 1 base and J shed 5 bases, with 8 bases lying between them. Germline V gene data show CDR1 as WNHNN and CDR2 as SYGVQD (reference sequence). The CDR3 covers 13 residues. The CDR3 is CASSEFGGETQYF. The CDR3 coding sequence is TGCGCCAGCAGTGAGTTCGGGGGTGAGACCCAGTACTTC.

The genes are TRBV2 and TRBJ2-3; 9 bases are shared with TRBD1. Losses at the gene ends were 5 bases for V and 3 bases for J; bases not matched to a gene: 6. CDR3 length: 15 amino acids. CDR1 is SNHLY and CDR2 is FYNNEI in the germline V gene. The CDR3 loop is CASSKDRGKTDTQYF. CDR3 bases: TGTGCCAGCAGTAAGGACAGGGGAAAGACAGATACGCAGTATTTT.

The rearrangement links TRBV6-5 to TRBJ1-2; D is possibly TRBD1 (5 bases). This CDR3 contains 14 residues. The V gene lost 7 bases and the J gene lost 7 bases, with 19 bases spanning the gap. The germline V gene encodes CDR1 MNHEY and CDR2 SVGAGI. In DNA form, the CDR3 reads TGTGCCAGCACAGTGGGAGGGGAGGCGGGTGGCTACACCTTC. Translated: CASTVGGEAGGYTF.

This chain links TRBV5-1 with TRBJ1-5; 7 bases align to TRBD1. This CDR3 contains 14 residues. Germline lookup yields CDR1 SGHRS and CDR2 YFSETQ. V gave up 5 bases and J gave up 4 bases; unmatched junction bases: 6. DNA for the CDR3: TGCGCCAGCAGTAGAACAGGGGAGAATCAGCCCCAGCATTTT. It codes for CASSRTGENQPQHF.